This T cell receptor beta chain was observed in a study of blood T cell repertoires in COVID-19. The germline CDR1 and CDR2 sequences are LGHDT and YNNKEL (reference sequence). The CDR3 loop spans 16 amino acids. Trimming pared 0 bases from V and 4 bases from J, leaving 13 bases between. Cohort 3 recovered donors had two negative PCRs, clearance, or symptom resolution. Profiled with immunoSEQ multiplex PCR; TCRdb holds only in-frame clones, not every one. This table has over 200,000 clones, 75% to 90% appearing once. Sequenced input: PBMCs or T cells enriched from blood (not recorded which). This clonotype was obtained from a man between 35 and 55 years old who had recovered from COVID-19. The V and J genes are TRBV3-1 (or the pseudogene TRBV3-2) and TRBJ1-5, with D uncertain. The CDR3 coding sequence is TGTGCCAGCAGCCAAGATCGAGGGCAGCAGAATCAGCCCCAGCATTTT. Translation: CASSQDRGQQNQPQHF.